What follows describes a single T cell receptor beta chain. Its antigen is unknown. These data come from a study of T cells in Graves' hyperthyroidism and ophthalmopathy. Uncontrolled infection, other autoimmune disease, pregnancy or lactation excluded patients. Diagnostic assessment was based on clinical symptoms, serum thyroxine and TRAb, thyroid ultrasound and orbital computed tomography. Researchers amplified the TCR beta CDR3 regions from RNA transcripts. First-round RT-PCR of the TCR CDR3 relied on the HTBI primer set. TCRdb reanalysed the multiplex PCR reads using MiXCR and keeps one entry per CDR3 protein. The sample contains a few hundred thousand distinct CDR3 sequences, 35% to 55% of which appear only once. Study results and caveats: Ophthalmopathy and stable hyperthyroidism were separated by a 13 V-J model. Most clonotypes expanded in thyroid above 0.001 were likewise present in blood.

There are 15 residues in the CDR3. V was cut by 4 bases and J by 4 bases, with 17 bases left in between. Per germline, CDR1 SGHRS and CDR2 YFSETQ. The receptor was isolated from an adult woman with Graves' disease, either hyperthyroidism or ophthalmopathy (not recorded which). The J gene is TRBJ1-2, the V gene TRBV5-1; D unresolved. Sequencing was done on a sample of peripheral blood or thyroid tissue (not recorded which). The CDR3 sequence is CASSPADLNLYGYTF. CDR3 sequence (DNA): TGCGCCAGCAGCCCGGCGGACCTCAACCTCTATGGCTACACCTTC.